This T cell receptor beta chain came from a study of identical twins' blood T cells. Notes on the study in general: Each donor's most abundant TCRbeta clonotypes shared more CDR3 sequences with her twin than unrelated donors.

Details on this clonotype: What it binds is unknown.

TCRdb re-derived calls from the 5' RACE reads in MiXCR, one entry per CDR3 protein. The table has a few hundred thousand distinct CDR3 sequences, 25% to 35% seen once; the top ten hold around 5.6%. There are 19 residues in the CDR3. The chain combines TRBV21-1 with TRBJ1-5; the DNA was not compared with TRBD1, the D call given in the table. TRBV21-1 is a pseudogene segment. This TCR came from a woman between 18 and 50 years old in good health. Input material: PBMCs. The CDR3 coding sequence is TGTGCCAGCAGCAAAGTTGGGTGGGGCGTAGCCGAAAGCAATCAGCCCCAGCATTTT. Residues: CASSKVGWGVAESNQPQHF.